This entry describes one T cell receptor (beta chain). Antigen specificity is unknown. The study amplified TCR beta CDR3 regions using RNA transcripts. Second-round multiplex PCR followed a first-round RT-PCR using HTBI primers. One entry per CDR3 protein results from TCRdb running MiXCR on the multiplex PCR reads. This table holds fewer than 650,000 distinct CDR3 sequences, over 20% found once. The sample belongs to a study of Graves' ophthalmopathy and Graves' hyperthyroidism. Whole-study results and caveats: Ophthalmopathy cases were distinguished from stable hyperthyroidism by a 13-signature model, reaching approximately 87% sensitivity and 70% to 84% specificity.

Germline loops: CDR1 SGHRS, CDR2 YFSETQ. The CDR3 extends over 16 amino acids. Trimming stripped 3 bases from V and 5 bases from J, with 20 bases between. The sample taken for sequencing was peripheral blood. The chain is built from TRBV5-1 and TRBJ1-2; D unresolved. This TCR came from a woman between 18 and 29 years old with stable Graves' hyperthyroidism. Some clones in this sample may be carry-over from other donors' samples. Here the CDR3 reads CASSSRFPGQEYGYTF. As DNA, the CDR3 is TGCGCCAGCAGCTCAAGATTTCCGGGCCAAGAGTATGGCTACACCTTC.